The 5 T cell receptor beta chains listed next were all sequenced from one sample in a study of tissue T cells after allogeneic stem cell transplantation. TCRdb's table, derived via immunoSEQ multiplex PCR, lists solely in-frame clones and lacks some. The sample holds roughly 20,000 clones; roughly two thirds are singletons and the top ten take about 0.38%. Material: blood. The receptor source for this set is a female BALB/c mouse in good health. These mice share the MHC haplotype H2-d.

Comments on this clone: These gene names are mouse names. The read halts 1 residue ahead of the CDR3 end, with the missing end drawn from the germline J gene. The chain links TRBV13-1 to TRBJ2-5, with 7 nucleotides matching TRBD1. Per germline, CDR1 NSHNY and CDR2 SYGAGN. The CDR3 loop spans 15 amino acids. Trimming took 0 bases from V and 3 from J; bases not matched to a gene: 4. The sequenced CDR3 bases are TGTGCCAGCAGTGATGTTGGGACAGAACAAGACACCCAGTAC. Its protein is CASSDVGTEQDTQY. The entire CDR3 sequence reads CASSDVGTEQDTQYF.

This clone is a singleton in its sample. Genes and germline come from the mouse. The missing CDR3 end, 1 residue past where the read stops, is filled in from the germline J gene. The V and J genes are TRBV5 and TRBJ1-1, with unresolved D. V lost 0 bases, J lost 4 bases, and 6 bases lay in between. The CDR3 is made up of 13 amino acids. The germline V gene has CDR1 LGHNA and CDR2 YNLKQL (reference sequence). Incomplete CDR3 DNA: TGTGCCAGCAGCCAAGAACCAGGCACAGAAGTCTTC. It specifies CASSQEPGTEVF. The entire CDR3 protein is CASSQEPGTEVFF.

Worth noting for this clone: Here the gene names and germline are mouse. From the germline J gene comes the end of the CDR3, since the read stops 1 residue before it. The chain employs TRBV1 and TRBJ2-7; TRBD2 agrees at 12 bases. This CDR3 is 14 amino acids long. Germline V CDR1 and CDR2: NSQYPW, LRSPGD (reference sequence). V lost 1 base and J lost 7; bases outside the gene matches: 2. CDR3 loop: CTCSAGLGGQEQYF. The sequenced part of the CDR3 DNA is TGCACCTGCAGTGCAGGACTGGGGGGGCAGGAACAGTAC.

As for this clone: The genes and germline here are from mouse. The CDR3 end is not reached by the read, which stops 1 residue before it; the germline J gene fills it in. The rearrangement links TRBV13-2 to TRBJ2-5; D unclear. Trimming stripped 2 bases from V and 6 bases from J, with 4 bases between. The CDR3 totals 11 residues. Germline V gene data show CDR1 as NNHNN and CDR2 as SYGAGS (reference sequence). The CDR3 DNA, read in part, is TGTGCCAGCGGTGACGGGGACACCCAGTAC. Protein sequence: CASGDGDTQY. The entire CDR3 is CASGDGDTQYF.

With regard to this clone: Gene names refer to mouse genes. The CDR3 is cut off 1 residue early in the read; its end comes from the germline J gene. J is TRBJ2-4 and V is TRBV5, with unresolved D. V was trimmed by 0 bases and J by 0 bases, leaving 4 bases between them. The CDR3 contains 14 residues. CDR1 is LGHNA, CDR2 YNLKQL, per germline (reference sequence). This chain's CDR3 is CASSQDPSQNTLYF. CDR3 bases read: TGTGCCAGCAGCCAAGATCCAAGTCAAAACACCTTGTAC.